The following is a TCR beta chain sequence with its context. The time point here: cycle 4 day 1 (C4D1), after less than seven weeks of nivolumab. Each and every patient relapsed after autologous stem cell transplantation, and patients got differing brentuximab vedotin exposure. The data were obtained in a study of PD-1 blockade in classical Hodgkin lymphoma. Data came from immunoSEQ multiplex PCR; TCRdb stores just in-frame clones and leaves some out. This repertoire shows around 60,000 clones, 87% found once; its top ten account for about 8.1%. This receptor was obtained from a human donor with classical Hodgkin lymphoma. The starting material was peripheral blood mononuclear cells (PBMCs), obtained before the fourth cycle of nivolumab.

This chain's CDR3 is CASVDRGSNQPQHF. The CDR3, as DNA: TGTGCCAGCGTGGACAGGGGCAGCAATCAGCCCCAGCATTTT. The genes are TRBV6-1 and TRBJ1-5; 9 nucleotides match TRBD1. Germline V lookup: CDR1 MNHNS, CDR2 SASEGT. The CDR3 runs 14 residues. With V trimmed by 8 bases and J by 1 base, 3 bases remained unmatched.